The rows below give T cell receptor beta chains drawn from one sample of a study of T cells after yellow fever vaccination. TCRdb re-called the 5' RACE reads with MiXCR, one entry per CDR3 protein. This sample carries roughly 330,000 distinct CDR3 sequences, around 7% of them seen once, and the ten largest clones take roughly 19%. Source: PBMCs, taken more than 35 days after the first yellow fever vaccination. The receptors derive from a man between 18 and 35 years old who received the YFV17D yellow fever vaccine. CDR3s include the opening cysteine and the closing phenylalanine or tryptophan. Each record gives: D gene, clone size, V gene, J gene, CDR3 protein, CDR3 DNA. A D gene is named only where the DNA matches it firmly. Clone size appears in some rows only: once, few, many, or a class for an expanded clone.

>TRBD1|few|TRBV6-5|TRBJ1-5
CASNQGGQPQHF
TGTGCCAGCAATCAGGGGGGACAGCCCCAGCATTTT
>NA|few|TRBV12-3/TRBV12-4|TRBJ1-5
CASSFLGSGNQPQHF
TGTGCCAGCAGTTTCTTGGGTTCGGGCAATCAGCCCCAGCATTTT
>NA|many|TRBV5-6|TRBJ1-1
CASSLTGRVEAFF
TGTGCCAGCAGCTTGACAGGGCGTGTTGAAGCTTTCTTT
>NA|few|TRBV5-6|TRBJ2-1
CASSLERNNEQFF
TGTGCCAGCAGCTTGGAAAGGAACAATGAGCAGTTCTTC
>NA|many|TRBV6-1|TRBJ2-3
CASNQRGGLGTDTQYF
TGTGCCAGCAATCAAAGGGGGGGTCTCGGCACAGATACGCAGTATTTT
>NA|many|TRBV5-1|TRBJ2-3
CASSEPGTDTQYF
TGCGCCAGCAGCGAACCAGGCACAGATACGCAGTATTTT
>NA|few|TRBV7-9|TRBJ1-1
CASSLEGQSEAFF
TGTGCCAGCAGCTTAGAGGGGCAGAGTGAAGCTTTCTTT
>TRBD1|NA|TRBV12-3/TRBV12-4|TRBJ1-1
CASSLPGTANTEAFF
TGTGCCAGCAGTCTGCCCGGGACAGCGAACACTGAAGCTTTCTTT
>NA|NA|TRBV7-2|TRBJ2-1
CASSIASLSSYNEQFF
TGTGCCAGCAGCATTGCTAGCCTGAGCTCCTACAATGAGCAGTTCTTC
>NA|few|TRBV5-1|TRBJ1-1
CASISGAGHTEAFF
TGCGCCAGCATAAGTGGGGCAGGGCACACTGAAGCTTTCTTT
>NA|NA|TRBV7-2|TRBJ1-2
CASSSRDGANYGYTF
TGTGCCAGCAGCTCCCGGGACGGAGCTAACTATGGCTACACCTTC
>TRBD1|few|TRBV12-3/TRBV12-4|TRBJ2-4
CASRPGGLTLTAKNIQYF
TGTGCCAGCAGACCAGGGGGCCTGACGCTAACAGCCAAAAACATTCAGTACTTC